Listed below are T cell receptor beta chains from one sample, sequenced in a study of cytomegalovirus exposure and HLA in healthy donors. Profiling relied on immunoSEQ multiplex PCR, and the TCRdb table lists in-frame clones only, not all of them. The sample holds 100,000 or so clones, about four fifths seen once. Sequenced input: PBMCs. The source is a man in his late teens or twenties in good health and CMV-seronegative. CDR3s include the opening cysteine and the closing phenylalanine or tryptophan. D genes are given only for firm matches. Expanded clones are given a class, and other clones once, few, many or no size at all.

J,size,V,D,CDR3,DNA
TRBJ1-2,-,TRBV9,-,CASNEGGYGYTF,TGTGCCAGCAACGAAGGGGGCTATGGCTACACCTTC
TRBJ2-1,-,TRBV6-5,TRBD1,CASSRTGPHDEQFF,TGTGCCAGCAGTCGGACAGGGCCCCACGATGAGCAGTTCTTC
TRBJ1-6,once,TRBV6-5,-,CASSYRTDSPLHF,TGTGCCAGCAGTTACCGGACAGATTCACCCCTCCACTTT
TRBJ1-2,-,TRBV14,TRBD1,CASHLGGGAGGYTF,TGTGCCAGCCACCTCGGAGGGGGCGCGGGGGGCTACACCTTC
TRBJ1-5,once,TRBV11-2,-,CASSTGGAQPQHF,TGTGCCAGCAGCACCGGGGGGGCTCAGCCCCAGCATTTT
TRBJ2-7,-,TRBV5-1,-,CASSLVGDSYEQYF,TGCGCCAGCAGCTTGGTGGGAGACTCCTACGAGCAGTACTTC
TRBJ1-4,-,TRBV21-1,-,CQRGDEKLFF,TGTCAAAGGGGCGACGAAAAACTGTTTTTT
TRBJ2-1,-,TRBV6-6,-,CASSPQSGLDEQFF,TGTGCCAGCAGTCCACAATCTGGTCTCGATGAGCAGTTCTTC
TRBJ2-7,-,TRBV29-1,TRBD1,CSVETGGRNEQYF,TGCAGCGTGGAGACAGGGGGCCGGAACGAGCAGTACTTC
TRBJ2-4,few,TRBV30,-,CAWSVLRGSKNIQYF,TGTGCCTGGAGTGTTTTAAGGGGGTCGAAAAACATTCAGTACTTC
TRBJ2-2,-,TRBV9,TRBD2,CASSVEGSGRPGELFF,TGTGCCAGCAGCGTAGAGGGTAGCGGGAGACCCGGGGAGCTGTTTTTT
TRBJ1-6,once,TRBV30,-,CAWSALGGSPLHF,TGTGCCTGGAGTGCCCTCGGGGGTTCACCCCTCCACTTT
TRBJ2-7,-,TRBV5-1,-,CASSLNTYEQYF,TGCGCCAGCAGCTTGAATACCTACGAGCAGTACTTC
TRBJ1-1,-,TRBV2,-,CASSEEARSYRYTEAFF,TGTGCCAGCAGTGAGGAGGCGAGGAGCTATCGTTACACTGAAGCTTTCTTT
TRBJ2-1,-,TRBV30,-,CAWGGTAIGWNEQFF,TGTGCCTGGGGCGGGACAGCTATAGGGTGGAATGAGCAGTTCTTC
TRBJ2-7,-,TRBV4-3,-,CASSPHFGRAYEQYF,TGCGCCAGCAGCCCCCACTTCGGCAGGGCCTACGAGCAGTACTTC
TRBJ2-2,-,TRBV2,-,CASREDYTLNTGELFF,TGTGCCAGCAGAGAGGACTACACCTTAAACACCGGGGAGCTGTTTTTT